Below are 9 T cell receptor beta chains sequenced from a single sample in a study of identifying expanded T cells in peripheral blood. Sequenced by immunoSEQ multiplex PCR; TCRdb stores in-frame clones only, minus some. The sample has tens of thousands of clones; around 83% are singletons. Source material: blood. These receptors originate from a person between 18 and 75 years old in good health.

The chain links TRBV6-1 to TRBJ1-2, with 8 bases that match TRBD1. Looked up from germline, CDR1 is MNHNS and CDR2 is SASEGT. V lost 8 bases to trimming and J lost 8 bases; unmatched junction nucleotides: 7. The CDR3 runs to 12 residues. The CDR3, as DNA: TGTGCCAGCGACAGGGGAGAAGGGGGCTACACCTTC. Translating it yields CASDRGEGGYTF.

The chain carries TRBV2 and TRBJ1-5; the D is unclear. This CDR3 has 18 amino acids. Germline lookup yields CDR1 SNHLY and CDR2 FYNNEI. V dropped 7 bases and J dropped 10 bases, with 32 bases sitting between them. The CDR3 DNA sequence: TGTGCCAGCACGAAGGAGGGTCTTACGACCCTAGGAAAAGGTCCCCAGCATTTT. Translating gives CASTKEGLTTLGKGPQHF.

The rearrangement uses TRBV19 and TRBJ2-1; 10 bases agree with TRBD2. Germline V gene data show CDR1 as LNHDA and CDR2 as SQIVND (reference sequence). This CDR3 has 16 amino acids. The junction had 9 bases not matched to a gene; V was cut back by 2 bases and J by 8 bases. This CDR3 is CASSIPSGTSDHEQFF. In DNA, the CDR3 is TGTGCCAGTAGTATACCGTCAGGGACTAGCGACCATGAGCAGTTCTTC.

V is TRBV7-2 and J is TRBJ1-2, with 7 bases matching TRBD1. After removal of 6 bases from V and 2 bases from J, the junction contained 3 bases not matched to a gene. The germline CDR1 and CDR2 sequences are SGHTA and FQGNSA. The CDR3 sequence is 13 residues long. The CDR3 nucleotides are TGTGCCAGCAGTCCACAGGGGAACTATGGCTACACCTTC. This translates into CASSPQGNYGYTF.

The chain uses TRBV19 and TRBJ2-6, with TRBD1 matching 9 bases. Unmatched junction bases numbered 9, after V lost 9 bases and J lost 3 bases. This CDR3 contains 16 residues. Germline V gives CDR1 LNHDA, CDR2 SQIVND (reference sequence). CDR3 nucleotide sequence: TGTGCCAGCGCAAGACAGGGGGTTAGTGGGGCCAACGTCCTGACTTTC. Translation gives CASARQGVSGANVLTF.

This chain uses TRBV6-6 with TRBJ1-2; 10 bases map to TRBD1. The CDR3 is made up of 15 amino acids. V trimming: 8 bases; J trimming: 0 bases; junction bases outside the gene matches: 6. Per germline, CDR1 MNHNY and CDR2 SVGAGI (reference sequence). The CDR3 coding sequence is TGTGCCAGCGTCGGACAGGGGGTTACTAACTATGGCTACACCTTC. This gives the protein CASVGQGVTNYGYTF.

This chain connects TRBV7-9 to TRBJ1-4, with unresolved D. CDR3 length: 16 amino acids. Trimming took 7 bases from V and 0 from J, leaving 15 bases between them. The germline V gene has CDR1 SEHNR and CDR2 FQNEAQ (reference sequence). The CDR3 loop reads CASKSWGSATNEKLFF. The CDR3 DNA is TGTGCCAGCAAGAGTTGGGGTAGTGCAACTAATGAAAAACTGTTTTTT.

The chain uses TRBV7-8 and TRBJ2-7; TRBD2 agrees at 7 bases. The CDR3 runs to 13 residues. V lost 0 bases, J lost 6 bases, and 2 bases stayed unmatched. Germline CDR1 SGHVS, CDR2 FQNEAQ. The CDR3 loop reads CASSLARGFEQYF. The CDR3 DNA follows: TGTGCCAGCAGCTTAGCGCGGGGGTTCGAGCAGTACTTC.

This chain connects TRBV19 to TRBJ1-3; D is ambiguous. The CDR3 contains 14 residues. V lost 1 base and J 2 bases, leaving 6 bases between the germline ends. Looked up from germline, CDR1 is LNHDA and CDR2 is SQIVND (reference sequence). CDR3 protein: CASSIGGAGNTIYF. The CDR3 DNA reads as TGTGCCAGTAGTATAGGGGGAGCTGGAAACACCATATATTTT.